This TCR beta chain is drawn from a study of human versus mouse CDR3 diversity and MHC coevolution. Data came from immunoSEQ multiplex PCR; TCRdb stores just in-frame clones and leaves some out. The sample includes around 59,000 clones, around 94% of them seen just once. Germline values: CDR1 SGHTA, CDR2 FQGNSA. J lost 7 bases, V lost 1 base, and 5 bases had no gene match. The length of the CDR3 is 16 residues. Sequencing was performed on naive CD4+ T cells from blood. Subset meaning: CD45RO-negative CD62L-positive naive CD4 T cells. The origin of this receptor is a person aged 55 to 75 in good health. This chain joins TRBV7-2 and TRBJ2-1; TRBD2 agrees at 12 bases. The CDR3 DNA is TGTGCCAGCAGCTTAGGGCTAGCGGGAGGGCTAAATGAGCAGTTCTTC. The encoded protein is CASSLGLAGGLNEQFF.